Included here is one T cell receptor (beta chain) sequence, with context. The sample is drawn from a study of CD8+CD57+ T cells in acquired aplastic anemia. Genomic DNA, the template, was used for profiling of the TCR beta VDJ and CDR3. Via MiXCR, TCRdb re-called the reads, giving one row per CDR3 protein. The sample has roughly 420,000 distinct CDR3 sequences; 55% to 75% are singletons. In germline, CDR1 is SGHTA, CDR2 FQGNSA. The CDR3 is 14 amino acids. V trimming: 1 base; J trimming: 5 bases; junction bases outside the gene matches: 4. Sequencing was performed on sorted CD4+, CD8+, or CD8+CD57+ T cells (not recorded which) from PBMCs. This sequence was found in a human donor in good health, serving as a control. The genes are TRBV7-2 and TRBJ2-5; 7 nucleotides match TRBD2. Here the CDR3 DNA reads TGTGCCAGCAGCTTAGGAGCGGGGATTGAGACCCAGTACTTC. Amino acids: CASSLGAGIETQYF. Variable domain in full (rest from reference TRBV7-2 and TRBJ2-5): GAGVSQSPSNKVTEKGKDVELRCDPISGHTALYWYRQSLGQGLEFLIYFQGNSAPDKSGLPSDRFSAERTGGSVSTLTIQRTQQEDSAVYLCASSLGAGIETQYFGPGTRLLVL.